These 16 T cell receptor beta chains were sequenced from one sample in a study of blood T cell repertoires in COVID-19. The repertoire was sequenced with immunoSEQ multiplex PCR; TCRdb's copy has only in-frame clones and lacks some. Counted here are about 67,000 clones, 86% occurring once; the ten biggest clones make up almost 4.5%. The material sequenced was peripheral blood. These receptor sequences come from a man in his fifties or sixties with active COVID-19.

The rearrangement uses TRBV5-6 and TRBJ2-1; 9 bases are a match to TRBD2. After removal of 0 bases from V and 7 bases from J, the junction contained 5 bases not matched to a gene. The germline V gene encodes CDR1 SGHDT and CDR2 YYEEEE. The CDR3 is made up of 15 amino acids. CDR3 sequence: CASSLVGSGRNEQFF. The CDR3 coding sequence is TGTGCCAGCAGCTTGGTGGGTAGCGGGAGAAATGAGCAGTTCTTC. The full variable domain, completed using reference TRBV5-6 and TRBJ2-1, is DAGVTQSPTHLIKTRGQQVTLRCSPKSGHDTVSWYQQALGQGPQFIFQYYEEEERQRGNFPDRFSGHQFPNYSSELNVNALLLGDSALYLCASSLVGSGRNEQFFGPGTRLTVL.

The chain couples TRBV3-1 (or the pseudogene TRBV3-2) to TRBJ2-3; the match to TRBD2 covers 11 bases. Germline V lookup: CDR1 LGHDT, CDR2 YNNKEL (reference sequence). The CDR3 consists of 14 residues. Losses at the gene ends were 3 bases for V and 6 bases for J; bases not matched to a gene: 2. CDR3 in DNA: TGTGCCAGCAGCCAGCGACTAGCGGGGGATACGCAGTATTTT. Protein sequence: CASSQRLAGDTQYF.

The chain joins TRBV5-1 to TRBJ1-1, with a tentative D call TRBD1 (5 bases). Germline-derived CDR1 and CDR2 are SGHRS and YFSETQ. The V gene lost 4 bases and the J gene lost 3 bases, with 10 bases spanning the gap. The CDR3 is made up of 13 amino acids. The CDR3 sequence is CASSPGGYTEAFF. The CDR3 nucleotides are TGCGCCAGCAGCCCCGGGGGATACACTGAAGCTTTCTTT. The variable domain in full, completed from reference TRBV5-1 and TRBJ1-1, reads KAGVTQTPRYLIKTRGQQVTLSCSPISGHRSVSWYQQTPGQGLQFLFEYFSETQRNKGNFPGRFSGRQFSNSRSEMNVSTLELGDSALYLCASSPGGYTEAFFGQGTRLTVV.

V gene TRBV7-2 combines with J gene TRBJ2-2; weak D call: TRBD1 (5 bases). The V and J ends lost 4 bases and 1 base respectively, with 10 bases between them. The CDR3 is made up of 15 amino acids. The germline CDR1 and CDR2 sequences are SGHTA and FQGNSA. CDR3 sequence (DNA): TGTGCCAGCAGCTACCGTACAGGGAACACCGGGGAGCTGTTTTTT. Translation gives CASSYRTGNTGELFF.

On this clone: One junction end disagrees with the germline gene, perhaps due to a read error. The gene calls are TRBV11-3 and TRBJ1-5; D is unresolved. This CDR3 has 12 amino acids. The germline V gene has CDR1 SGHNT and CDR2 YENEEA. The CDR3 spells CASSVETRPQHF. CDR3 DNA: TGTGCCAGCAGCGTAGAAACGCGGCCCCAGCATTTT.

V is TRBV5-5 and J is TRBJ1-5, with 7 bases fitting TRBD1. Per germline, CDR1 SGHKS and CDR2 YYEKEE (reference sequence). The CDR3 has 13 amino acids. V lost 5 bases, J lost 7 bases, and 6 bases stayed unmatched. In DNA, the CDR3 is TGTGCCAGCAGTCTACAGGGGAGGCAGCCCCAGCATTTT. Protein product: CASSLQGRQPQHF. The variable domain in full, with the rest retrieved from reference TRBV5-5 and TRBJ1-5, is DAGVTQSPTHLIKTRGQQVTLRCSPISGHKSVSWYQQVLGQGPQFIFQYYEKEERGRGNFPDRFSARQFPNYSSELNVNALLLGDSALYLCASSLQGRQPQHFGDGTRLSIL.

V gene TRBV11-3 combines with J gene TRBJ1-2; TRBD1 matches at 9 bases. The V gene end was trimmed by 4 bases and the J gene end by 3 bases; junction bases not matched to a gene: 9. In germline, CDR1 is SGHNT, CDR2 YENEEA. CDR3 length equals 16 residues. The CDR3 nucleotides are TGTGCCAGCAGCTATCATTCCCGGGACAGGGACTATGGCTACACCTTC. Translation gives CASSYHSRDRDYGYTF.

This clone was found once. The chain employs TRBV10-3 and TRBJ2-7, with D tentatively TRBD1 (6 bases). Germline assignment: CDR1 ENHRY and CDR2 SYGVKD. This CDR3 is 14 amino acids long. V was trimmed by 3 bases and J by 3 bases, leaving 12 bases between them. This CDR3 is CAISESQGNYEQYF. The DNA for the CDR3 is TGTGCCATCAGTGAATCCCAGGGGAACTACGAGCAGTACTTC.

The chain employs TRBV19 and TRBJ2-2, with 8 bases that match TRBD2. In germline, CDR1 is LNHDA, CDR2 SQIVND (reference sequence). The junction had 4 bases not matched to a gene; V was cut back by 6 bases and J by 4 bases. The CDR3 is 14 residues long. The CDR3 sequence: CASRQSGGTGELFF. CDR3 bases: TGTGCCAGTAGGCAAAGCGGGGGCACCGGGGAGCTGTTTTTT. The complete variable domain, with remaining parts taken from reference TRBV19 and TRBJ2-2, reads DGGITQSPKYLFRKEGQNVTLSCEQNLNHDAMYWYRQDPGQGLRLIYYSQIVNDFQKGDIAEGYSVSREKKESFPLTVTSAQKNPTAFYLCASRQSGGTGELFFGEGSRLTVL.

The genes are TRBV19 and TRBJ1-6; TRBD1 is a possible D gene (6 bases). The CDR3 spans 14 residues. CDR1 and CDR2 from the germline V gene are LNHDA and SQIVND (reference sequence). Trimming removed 0 bases at V and 8 bases at J, with 8 bases between. CDR3 sequence reads: CASSIEYRDSPLHF. The CDR3 coding sequence is TGTGCCAGTAGTATAGAATACAGGGATTCACCCCTCCACTTT.

This clone is a singleton in its sample. V and J are TRBV6-1 and TRBJ2-5; possibly TRBD2 for D (6 bases). CDR3 length: 14 amino acids. V gave up 3 bases and J gave up 5 bases, with 13 bases separating them. The germline V gene has CDR1 MNHNS and CDR2 SASEGT. CDR3 loop: CASSDRTTGETQYF. The CDR3 DNA reads TGTGCCAGCAGTGATAGGACTACCGGGGAGACCCAGTACTTC.

The rearrangement uses TRBV28 and TRBJ1-6; weak D call: TRBD1 (6 bases). This CDR3 contains 14 residues. Trimming took off 10 bases at V and 4 bases at J, with 14 bases between the two ends. CDR1 is MDHEN, CDR2 SYDVKM, per germline. The CDR3: CATVQGQYNSPLHF. The CDR3 bases are TGTGCCACAGTTCAAGGACAGTATAATTCACCCCTCCACTTT.

This chain joins TRBV2 and TRBJ1-2; TRBD1 aligns across 7 bases. The CDR3 totals 13 residues. With V trimmed by 3 bases and J by 4 bases, 2 bases remained unmatched. The germline CDR1 and CDR2 sequences are SNHLY and FYNNEI. The CDR3 DNA follows: TGTGCCAGCAGTGAGGGGACAGTCTATGGCTACACCTTC. Residues: CASSEGTVYGYTF.

The chain joins TRBV2 to TRBJ1-2; unclear D gene. The V gene lost 2 bases and the J gene lost 6 bases, with 13 bases spanning the gap. Per the germline V gene, CDR1 is SNHLY and CDR2 is FYNNEI. The CDR3 has 14 amino acids. The CDR3 here is CASSESPRSDGYTF. As DNA, the CDR3 is TGTGCCAGCAGTGAATCCCCCCGTTCTGATGGCTACACCTTC.

The V call is TRBV27, the J call TRBJ1-2; 10 bases map to TRBD1. The germline V gene has CDR1 MNHEY and CDR2 SMNVEV (reference sequence). Unmatched junction bases numbered 12, after V lost 3 bases and J lost 2 bases. The CDR3 extends over 18 amino acids. CDR3 region: CASSFSGTGVPKNYGYTF. The CDR3 region has the DNA TGTGCCAGCAGTTTTAGTGGGACAGGGGTCCCTAAAAACTATGGCTACACCTTC.

The chain joins TRBV5-1 to TRBJ2-7; possible D gene TRBD1, 6 bases. The CDR3 runs 14 residues. The germline gives CDR1 SGHRS, CDR2 YFSETQ. V was pared by 0 bases and J by 2 bases, with 9 bases between. CDR3 coding DNA: TGCGCCAGCAGCTTGGACAGGGCCACCTACGAGCAGTACTTC. It encodes CASSLDRATYEQYF. The full variable domain, its missing parts supplied by reference TRBV5-1 and TRBJ2-7, is KAGVTQTPRYLIKTRGQQVTLSCSPISGHRSVSWYQQTPGQGLQFLFEYFSETQRNKGNFPGRFSGRQFSNSRSEMNVSTLELGDSALYLCASSLDRATYEQYFGPGTRLTVT.